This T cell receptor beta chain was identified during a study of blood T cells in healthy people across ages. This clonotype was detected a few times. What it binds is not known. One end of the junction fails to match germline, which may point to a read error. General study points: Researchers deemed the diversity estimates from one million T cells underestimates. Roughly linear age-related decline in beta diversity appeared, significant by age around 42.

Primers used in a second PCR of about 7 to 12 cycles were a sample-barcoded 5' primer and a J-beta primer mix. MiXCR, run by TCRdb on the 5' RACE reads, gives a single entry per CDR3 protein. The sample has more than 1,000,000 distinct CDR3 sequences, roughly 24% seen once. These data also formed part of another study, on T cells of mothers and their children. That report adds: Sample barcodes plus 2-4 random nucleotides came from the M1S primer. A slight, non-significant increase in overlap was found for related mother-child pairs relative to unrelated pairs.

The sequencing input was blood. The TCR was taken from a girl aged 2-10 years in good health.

The CDR3 DNA reads as TGTGCCAGCAGTTTGGGGTGGGACACTGAAGCTCTCTTT. This encodes CASSLGWDTEALF. The chain uses TRBV12-3 or TRBV12-4 and TRBJ1-1; D is perhaps TRBD1 (6 bases). The CDR3 totals 13 residues.